This T cell receptor beta chain derives from a study of cytomegalovirus exposure and HLA in healthy donors. Findings of the study overall: In an earlier analysis, in some 540 donors, most V segments appeared productive either ~87% or ~30% of the time.

60 Vbeta and 13 Jbeta primers were used in PCR. This table comes from immunoSEQ multiplex PCR, and its TCRdb copy is limited to in-frame clones, with some not included. The sample comprises about 160,000 clones, just under 80% of which are singletons, and 1.3% rests with the top ten. On this clone itself: What it binds is not known.

From germline, CDR1 is LNHDA and CDR2 SQIVND (reference sequence). V lost 7 bases to trimming and J lost 7 bases; unmatched junction nucleotides: 12. CDR3 length: 14 residues. Source material: PBMCs. This TCR was recovered from a woman in her 50s in good health and CMV-seronegative. The rearrangement links TRBV19 to TRBJ1-2; 7 bases line up with TRBD1. The CDR3 region has the DNA TGTGCCAGTACTGTCGGACAGGCGCAAGGTGGCTACACCTTC. As protein: CASTVGQAQGGYTF. Based on the CDR3 plus reference TRBV19 and TRBJ1-2, the full variable domain is DGGITQSPKYLFRKEGQNVTLSCEQNLNHDAMYWYRQDPGQGLRLIYYSQIVNDFQKGDIAEGYSVSREKKESFPLTVTSAQKNPTAFYLCASTVGQAQGGYTFGSGTRLTVV.